This T cell receptor (beta chain) appears in the sequencing data of a study of blood T cell repertoires in COVID-19. Looking at the study overall: Acute and convalescent COVID-19 specimens originated in the United States, Italy and Spain. Sample material is recorded as cDNA or gDNA derived from T cells, B-cell-depleted T cells, or PBMCs.

In the authors' workflow: Reference gene primer amplification gave nucleated cell count estimates. Sequencing was performed with immunoSEQ multiplex PCR; in TCRdb, only in-frame clones are kept and a portion is missing. V and J calls and clone size are as listed in that table; D and trimming were resolved from the DNA. The sample includes around 230,000 clones, over 80% of them seen just once. CDR3 size: 16 residues. Trimming removed 1 base from V and 0 bases from J, with 12 bases in between. Germline assignment: CDR1 MNHNS and CDR2 SASEGT. This clonotype was sampled from a woman aged 70-85 years with active or convalescent COVID-19. Material for sequencing was peripheral blood. The chain combines TRBV6-1 with TRBJ1-1; D remains unclear. The DNA for the CDR3 is TGTGCCAGCAGTGAAGTCGGAGGGATTATGAACACTGAAGCTTTCTTT. It encodes CASSEVGGIMNTEAFF.